The clone carrying this TCR beta chain was observed a few times. This sample is drawn from a study of blood T cells in healthy people across ages. With a J-beta primer mix and a sample-barcoded 5' primer, a second PCR ran about 7 to 12 cycles. Using its own MiXCR run on the 5' RACE reads, TCRdb lists one record per CDR3 protein. The profile shows approximately 690,000 distinct CDR3 sequences, roughly 58% of them singletons. This CDR3 region has 15 residues. Germline V gene sequence: CDR1 LGHNA, CDR2 YNFKEQ. Trimming removed 7 bases at V and 8 bases at J, with 21 bases between. V and J are TRBV4-2 and TRBJ2-1, with D perhaps TRBD1 or TRBD2 (5 bases each). Input material: blood. This clonotype was obtained from a man aged 55 to 70 in good health. The DNA of the CDR3 is TGTGCCAGCACCAAAGAGGGGACGCAGGTAGATGAGCAGTTCTTC. It specifies CASTKEGTQVDEQFF.